These T cell receptor beta chains were read from a single sample in a study of cytomegalovirus exposure and HLA in healthy donors. The method was immunoSEQ multiplex PCR; TCRdb's version includes in-frame clones alone and lacks a portion of them. The sample records about 100,000 clones, roughly 70% being singletons. Material: PBMCs. The receptors were sampled from a woman in her thirties or forties in good health and CMV-seropositive. The CDR3 runs from the conserved cysteine through the conserved F or W. D genes are given only for firm matches. Not every row has a clone size; where given, it reads once, few, many or a size class.

j_call: TRBJ1-5
v_call: TRBV10-3
clone_size: few
d_call: -
cdr3_nt: TGTGCCACCAGGGACGGGACATACCAGCCCCAGCATTTT
cdr3_aa: CATRDGTYQPQHF

j_call: TRBJ1-1
v_call: TRBV11-2
clone_size: -
d_call: TRBD1
cdr3_nt: TGTGCCAGCAGCCTAGACAGGGTCACTGAAGCTTTCTTT
cdr3_aa: CASSLDRVTEAFF

j_call: TRBJ1-2
v_call: TRBV11-2
clone_size: -
d_call: TRBD1
cdr3_nt: TGTGCCAGCAGCTCGCGGACAGGGTCGAACTATGGCTACACCTTC
cdr3_aa: CASSSRTGSNYGYTF

j_call: TRBJ1-1
v_call: TRBV14
clone_size: -
d_call: -
cdr3_nt: TGTGCCAGCAGCCAAGGGGGGGGAAACACTGAAGCTTTCTTT
cdr3_aa: CASSQGGGNTEAFF

j_call: TRBJ1-2
v_call: TRBV5-4
clone_size: -
d_call: TRBD1
cdr3_nt: TGTGCCAGCAGCTTGGGGGACAGGGTAAACTATGGCTACACCTTC
cdr3_aa: CASSLGDRVNYGYTF

j_call: TRBJ1-2
v_call: TRBV30
clone_size: -
d_call: -
cdr3_nt: TGTGCCTGGAGGAGGCCTACCTATGGCTACACCTTC
cdr3_aa: CAWRRPTYGYTF

j_call: TRBJ1-6
v_call: TRBV19
clone_size: -
d_call: TRBD1
cdr3_nt: TGTGCCAGTAGTATAGGGGGACAGACTCTCACCGGACCCCTTCACTTT
cdr3_aa: CASSIGGQTLTGPLHF

j_call: TRBJ2-2
v_call: TRBV10-2
clone_size: -
d_call: -
cdr3_nt: TGCGCCAGCAAGACAGGGACTCCCGGGGAGCTGTTTTTT
cdr3_aa: CASKTGTPGELFF

j_call: TRBJ1-6
v_call: TRBV10-1
clone_size: -
d_call: TRBD1
cdr3_nt: TGCGCCAGCAGTGAAGGGACAGGGGTGGATTCACCCCTCCACTTT
cdr3_aa: CASSEGTGVDSPLHF

j_call: TRBJ1-1
v_call: TRBV28
clone_size: few
d_call: TRBD1
cdr3_nt: TGTGCCACCCGGGGACAGGGGGTGGGGAACACTGAAGCTTTCTTT
cdr3_aa: CATRGQGVGNTEAFF

j_call: TRBJ1-6
v_call: TRBV5-1
clone_size: -
d_call: -
cdr3_nt: TGCGCCAGCAGCCTGGGACAATCCATGACACCCCTCCACTTT
cdr3_aa: CASSLGQSMTPLHF

j_call: TRBJ2-3
v_call: TRBV9
clone_size: -
d_call: -
cdr3_nt: TGTGCCAGCAGCGCCCTACAGGGTGGCACAGATACGCAGTATTTT
cdr3_aa: CASSALQGGTDTQYF

j_call: TRBJ2-7
v_call: TRBV7-2
clone_size: few
d_call: -
cdr3_nt: TGTGCCAGCAGCTTAGGACACCGGGGGTACGAGCAGTACTTC
cdr3_aa: CASSLGHRGYEQYF

j_call: TRBJ2-5
v_call: TRBV2
clone_size: -
d_call: -
cdr3_nt: TGTGCCAGCAGCCCCAGATCGGGTGGGGAGACCCAGTACTTC
cdr3_aa: CASSPRSGGETQYF

j_call: TRBJ2-2
v_call: TRBV7-7
clone_size: -
d_call: -
cdr3_nt: TGTGCTAGCAGCCCAAGTCGGGCCGGGGAGCTGTTTTTT
cdr3_aa: CASSPSRAGELFF

j_call: TRBJ1-5
v_call: TRBV5-8
clone_size: -
d_call: TRBD1
cdr3_nt: TGTGCCAGCAGCCCCGGACAGGGGGCAGAGCCCCAGCATTTT
cdr3_aa: CASSPGQGAEPQHF

j_call: TRBJ2-7
v_call: TRBV27
clone_size: -
d_call: TRBD1
cdr3_nt: TGTGCCAGCAGCTCCGGGACAGGGGGATTCGAGCAGTACTTC
cdr3_aa: CASSSGTGGFEQYF

j_call: TRBJ1-1
v_call: TRBV6-5
clone_size: few
d_call: -
cdr3_nt: TGTGCCAGCACTCAGGGGCAAATGCCTGAAGCTTTCTTT
cdr3_aa: CASTQGQMPEAFF

j_call: TRBJ2-3
v_call: TRBV5-1
clone_size: -
d_call: -
cdr3_nt: TGCGCCAGCCGTAGGAACAGGGCTCGAGGGGATACGCAGTATTTT
cdr3_aa: CASRRNRARGDTQYF

j_call: TRBJ1-5
v_call: TRBV4-1
clone_size: -
d_call: -
cdr3_nt: TGCGCCAGCAGCCAGACGGTGAGAGGTCAGCCCCAGCATTTT
cdr3_aa: CASSQTVRGQPQHF

j_call: TRBJ2-5
v_call: TRBV11-2
clone_size: -
d_call: TRBD2
cdr3_nt: TGTGCCAGCAGCTTCGGAGCGGGGACCCAAGAGACCCAGTACTTC
cdr3_aa: CASSFGAGTQETQYF

j_call: TRBJ1-4
v_call: TRBV18
clone_size: -
d_call: -
cdr3_nt: TGTGCCAGCTCGCCCGGACAGAATAATGAAAAACTGTTTTTT
cdr3_aa: CASSPGQNNEKLFF

j_call: TRBJ1-2
v_call: TRBV25-1
clone_size: -
d_call: TRBD1
cdr3_nt: TGTGCCAGCAGTGAAGACAGGGTGCCAAACTATGGCTACACCTTC
cdr3_aa: CASSEDRVPNYGYTF

j_call: TRBJ2-3
v_call: TRBV5-1
clone_size: -
d_call: TRBD2
cdr3_nt: TGCGCCAGCAGCCCTAAGACTAGCTCCAGCACAGATACGCAGTATTTT
cdr3_aa: CASSPKTSSSTDTQYF

j_call: TRBJ2-3
v_call: TRBV9
clone_size: -
d_call: -
cdr3_nt: TGTGCCAGCAGCCTTAGTGGTGCAGATACGCAGTATTTT
cdr3_aa: CASSLSGADTQYF

j_call: TRBJ1-4
v_call: TRBV4-2
clone_size: -
d_call: TRBD1
cdr3_nt: TGTGCCAGCAGCCAAGATCCGGGACAGAGACCCACAACTAATGAAAAACTGTTTTTT
cdr3_aa: CASSQDPGQRPTTNEKLFF

j_call: TRBJ2-5
v_call: TRBV10-1
clone_size: -
d_call: -
cdr3_nt: TGCGCCAGCAGTGAGACAGCTGGGGAGACCCAGTACTTC
cdr3_aa: CASSETAGETQYF

j_call: TRBJ2-2
v_call: TRBV18
clone_size: once
d_call: TRBD1
cdr3_nt: TGTGCCAGCTCAACCCGACAGGGCACCGGGGAGCTGTTTTTT
cdr3_aa: CASSTRQGTGELFF

j_call: TRBJ1-1
v_call: TRBV30
clone_size: -
d_call: TRBD1
cdr3_nt: TGTGCCTGGACCTCCGGGACAGGGAACACTGAAGCTTTCTTT
cdr3_aa: CAWTSGTGNTEAFF

j_call: TRBJ2-7
v_call: TRBV10-3
clone_size: -
d_call: -
cdr3_nt: TGTGCCATCAGTGAGCTTCACGAGCAGTACTTC
cdr3_aa: CAISELHEQYF

j_call: TRBJ1-1
v_call: TRBV11-1
clone_size: -
d_call: TRBD1
cdr3_nt: TGTGCCAGCAGCCCAATGGGACAGTTGAACACTGAAGCTTTCTTT
cdr3_aa: CASSPMGQLNTEAFF

j_call: TRBJ1-1
v_call: TRBV5-1
clone_size: -
d_call: -
cdr3_nt: TGCGCCAGCAGCTTACAGTTGAACACTGAAGCTTTCTTT
cdr3_aa: CASSLQLNTEAFF

j_call: TRBJ2-5
v_call: TRBV5-5
clone_size: -
d_call: TRBD2
cdr3_nt: TGTGCCAGCAGCTTCCGCGATCTAGCGGGCCGCGAGACCCAGTACTTC
cdr3_aa: CASSFRDLAGRETQYF

j_call: TRBJ1-5
v_call: TRBV6-5
clone_size: once
d_call: -
cdr3_nt: TGTGCCAGCAGTTACTCGGGCCACAATCAGCCCCAGCATTTT
cdr3_aa: CASSYSGHNQPQHF

j_call: TRBJ1-1
v_call: TRBV5-6
clone_size: once
d_call: -
cdr3_nt: TGTGCCAGCAGACAGGCGTGGGGTCTAATGAACACTGAAGCTTTCTTT
cdr3_aa: CASRQAWGLMNTEAFF

j_call: TRBJ1-1
v_call: TRBV6-1
clone_size: -
d_call: -
cdr3_nt: TGTGCCAGCAGTGAAAGGGGGGGACCGAGGAGGAACACTGAAGCTTTCTTT
cdr3_aa: CASSERGGPRRNTEAFF

j_call: TRBJ1-2
v_call: TRBV7-9
clone_size: -
d_call: -
cdr3_nt: TGTGCCAGCAGCTTAGAGACAGCCAGACGTGCTGGCTACACCTTC
cdr3_aa: CASSLETARRAGYTF